This record looks at one TCR beta chain sequence and its context. This entry is derived from a study of shared clonotypes between healthy human individuals. This CDR3 has 13 residues. Germline CDR1 is MDHEN and CDR2 is SYDVKM. The V end lost 3 bases, the J end lost 4 bases, and 6 bases lay between the germline ends. Sequencing was performed with immunoSEQ multiplex PCR; in TCRdb, only in-frame clones are kept and a portion is missing. The top ten clones hold more than 0.1% of a sample with over 2 million clones, 85% to 95% of them seen once. Sequenced input: naive CD4+ T cells sorted from blood. Subset reported: CD45RA+ positively selected. The sequence was collected from a man between 18 and 35 years old in good health. The J gene is TRBJ2-2, the V gene TRBV28; D unresolved. CDR3 sequence: CASSFGSTGELFF. CDR3 bases: TGTGCCAGCAGTTTTGGGTCCACCGGGGAGCTGTTTTTT.